The 26 T cell receptor beta chains below all came from one sample that was sequenced in a study of blood T cell repertoires in COVID-19. Only in-frame clones appear in the TCRdb table, and some are missing; sequencing was by immunoSEQ multiplex PCR. The data show around 320,000 clones, around nine tenths seen once. The sequenced material came from peripheral blood. These receptor sequences come from a woman aged 25 to 45 with COVID-19, enrolled during active disease.

This clone was seen only once. This chain joins TRBV7-2 and TRBJ1-4; D is undetermined. Germline V gene data show CDR1 as SGHTA and CDR2 as FQGNSA. V was cut by 0 bases and J by 4 bases, with 12 bases left in between. This CDR3 spans 16 amino acids. The CDR3 region has the DNA TGTGCCAGCAGCTTAGCGGGTCACGGGATTAATGAAAAACTGTTTTTT. This translates into CASSLAGHGINEKLFF.

CDR3 DNA: TGTGCCAGCAGTGACTCAGGGCAGGGGGGAACCCAGAACTATGGCTACACCTTC. Its protein is CASSDSGQGGTQNYGYTF. J is TRBJ1-2 and V is TRBV6-4; TRBD1 matches 7 bases. V trimming: 0 bases; J trimming: 2 bases; junction bases outside the gene matches: 12. CDR3 length equals 18 residues. CDR1 MRHNA and CDR2 SNTAGT come from the germline V gene.

The chain combines TRBV4-1 with TRBJ2-2; no reliable D call. The CDR3 runs 15 residues. The V end was cut by 1 base, the J end by 0 bases, with 6 bases between. Germline CDR1 reads MGHRA; CDR2 reads YSYEKL. The CDR3 protein is CASSQGRANTGELFF. The DNA of the CDR3 is TGCGCCAGCAGCCAAGGTAGAGCGAACACCGGGGAGCTGTTTTTT.

This rearrangement joins TRBV5-5 to TRBJ2-7; 9 bases match TRBD1. Germline V gene lookup returns CDR1 SGHKS and CDR2 YYEKEE (reference sequence). The trim removed 4 bases at V and 1 base at J, leaving 6 bases unmatched. The CDR3 sequence is 15 residues long. The DNA of the CDR3 is TGTGCCAGCAGCAGCACACAGGGGGCTTCCTACGAGCAGTACTTC. This gives the protein CASSSTQGASYEQYF.

This sequence joins TRBV7-9 and TRBJ2-7, with TRBD2 matching over 9 bases. The CDR3 is made up of 16 amino acids. V gave up 5 bases and J gave up 1 base; unmatched junction bases: 9. Germline assignment: CDR1 SEHNR and CDR2 FQNEAQ (reference sequence). The CDR3 DNA is TGTGCCAGCAGCCCTGGTAGCGGGGGAGGATCCTACGAGCAGTACTTC. Protein: CASSPGSGGGSYEQYF.

This clone has ten or more counts. V and J are TRBV19 and TRBJ2-5; D unresolved. The CDR3 consists of 15 residues. Germline CDR1 LNHDA, CDR2 SQIVND (reference sequence). The germline V and J ends were trimmed by 4 bases and 5 bases, with 17 bases remaining between them. The CDR3 protein is CASSSFVRSWETQYF. Written as DNA, the CDR3 is TGTGCCAGTAGTAGTTTTGTGCGGTCCTGGGAGACCCAGTACTTC.

CDR3 residues: CASSPRIRDRGYYEQYF. CDR3 DNA: TGTGCCAGCAGCCCTAGGATCCGGGACAGGGGATACTACGAGCAGTACTTC. The chain has TRBV11-2 and TRBJ2-7, with 10 bases that match TRBD1. The CDR3 runs 17 residues. CDR1 and CDR2 (germline): SGHAT, FQNNGV. After removal of 5 bases from V and 3 bases from J, the junction contained 13 bases not matched to a gene.

Written as DNA, the CDR3 is TGTGCCAGCAAAGCGGGAGGGGATGAAAAACTGTTTTTT. Its protein product is CASKAGGDEKLFF. The V call is TRBV2, the J call TRBJ1-4; TRBD1 is a possible D gene (5 bases). The CDR3 runs 13 residues. Germline lookup yields CDR1 SNHLY and CDR2 FYNNEI. Deletions cut 7 bases from V and 6 bases from J, with 12 bases between.

This clone showed up just once. This chain links TRBV5-1 with TRBJ2-6; D possibly corresponds to TRBD2 (5 bases). The CDR3 is 16 amino acids. Germline V CDR1 and CDR2: SGHRS, YFSETQ. Trimming stripped 6 bases from V and 0 bases from J, with 13 bases between. The CDR3, as DNA: TGCGCCAGCAAGGGTACCGGGGTCTCTGGGGCCAACGTCCTGACTTTC. Its protein is CASKGTGVSGANVLTF. The full variable domain, its missing parts supplied by reference TRBV5-1 and TRBJ2-6, is KAGVTQTPRYLIKTRGQQVTLSCSPISGHRSVSWYQQTPGQGLQFLFEYFSETQRNKGNFPGRFSGRQFSNSRSEMNVSTLELGDSALYLCASKGTGVSGANVLTFGAGSRLTVL.

The genes are TRBV27 and TRBJ2-1; maybe TRBD2 (5 bases). This CDR3 region has 13 residues. Germline-derived CDR1 and CDR2 are MNHEY and SMNVEV (reference sequence). Trimming stripped 5 bases from V and 6 bases from J, with 11 bases between. In nucleotides, the CDR3 is TGTGCCAGCAGTCTCCGGGATCCCAATGAGCAGTTCTTC. Protein: CASSLRDPNEQFF.

This clone was picked up one time. V is TRBV24-1 and J is TRBJ1-2, with TRBD1 identical over 9 bases. Germline loops: CDR1 KGHDR, CDR2 SFDVKD. The CDR3 covers 13 residues. The V gene end was trimmed by 7 bases and the J gene end by 6 bases; junction bases not matched to a gene: 5. The CDR3 DNA reads as TGTGCCACCAGGGGACAGGGAGGCCATGGCTACACCTTC. Its protein is CATRGQGGHGYTF.

This clone occurred a few times. In DNA, the CDR3 is TGCGCCAGCAGCTTGGAGAGGGTTGGGGAAAAACTGTTTTTT. Amino acids: CASSLERVGEKLFF. The chain joins TRBV5-1 to TRBJ1-4, with D unresolved. CDR1 and CDR2 (germline): SGHRS, YFSETQ. The germline V and J ends were trimmed by 0 bases and 8 bases, with 11 bases remaining between them. CDR3 size: 14 residues.

V is TRBV28 and J is TRBJ2-3, with D possibly TRBD2 on 7 matching bases. This CDR3 has 14 residues. V was clipped by 6 bases and J by 2 bases, with 12 bases between them. Germline loops: CDR1 MDHEN, CDR2 SYDVKM. Here the CDR3 DNA reads TGTGCCAGCAGCGGGGGGCCCTTCACAGATACGCAGTATTTT. Amino acid sequence: CASSGGPFTDTQYF.

This clone was counted a few times. This chain uses TRBV5-1 with TRBJ1-2; D is unclear. The CDR3 loop spans 13 amino acids. Germline values: CDR1 SGHRS, CDR2 YFSETQ. The germline V and J ends were trimmed by 3 bases and 0 bases, with 6 bases remaining between them. This CDR3 reads CASSYEPNYGYTF. As DNA, the CDR3 is TGCGCCAGCAGCTATGAGCCTAACTATGGCTACACCTTC.

The chain links TRBV21-1 to TRBJ1-4; TRBD1 is the table's D call and was not checked against the DNA. TRBV21-1 is reported as a pseudogene. The CDR3 is 14 residues long. The CDR3 spells CASSRACTNEKLFF. CDR3 in DNA: TGTGCCAGCAGCAGGGCATGCACGAATGAAAAACTGTTTTTT.

CDR3 DNA: TGTGCCTGGAGTTCTGATTCACCCCTCCACTTT. Translated, it gives CAWSSDSPLHF. J is TRBJ1-6 and V is TRBV30; D call uncertain. V gave up 2 bases and J gave up 8 bases, with 4 bases separating them. CDR3 length: 11 residues. CDR1 is GTSNPN, CDR2 SVGIG, per germline (reference sequence).

V is TRBV6-6 and J is TRBJ2-5; 8 positions agree with TRBD2. This CDR3 region has 15 residues. Germline CDR1 is MNHNY and CDR2 is SVGAGI (reference sequence). The ends lost 0 bases at V and 4 bases at J; junction bases unmatched: 4. In DNA, the CDR3 is TGTGCCAGCAGTTACTCGGGACTAGACTTAGAGACCCAGTACTTC. Translated: CASSYSGLDLETQYF.

The V and J genes are TRBV4-2 and TRBJ2-7; 9 nucleotides line up with TRBD2. The junction had 3 bases not matched to a gene; V was cut back by 2 bases and J by 1 base. The CDR3 consists of 15 residues. Germline CDR1 LGHNA, CDR2 YNFKEQ. CDR3 loop: CASSQLAGNSYEQYF. The DNA of the CDR3 is TGTGCCAGCAGCCAACTAGCGGGGAATTCCTACGAGCAGTACTTC.

The chain recombines TRBV5-6 with TRBJ1-2; TRBD1 agrees at 7 bases. The germline gives CDR1 SGHDT, CDR2 YYEEEE. Trimming removed 4 bases from V and 8 bases from J; junction bases left unmatched: 11. The CDR3 sequence is 14 residues long. The CDR3 bases are TGTGCCAGCAGCATTGACAGGGTCGAAGAGGGCTACACCTTC. Encoded protein: CASSIDRVEEGYTF.

CDR3: CSVQGAMNTEAFF. The CDR3 nucleotides are TGCAGCGTACAGGGGGCAATGAACACTGAAGCTTTCTTT. The V and J genes are TRBV29-1 and TRBJ1-1, with 9 bases fitting TRBD1. There are 13 residues in the CDR3. CDR1 is SQVTM, CDR2 ANQGSEA, per germline. The V gene end was trimmed by 6 bases and the J gene end by 0 bases; junction bases not matched to a gene: 2.

The chain carries TRBV5-1 and TRBJ1-2; D remains ambiguous. The CDR3 is 13 amino acids. Germline CDR1 reads SGHRS; CDR2 reads YFSETQ. Trimming left V 1 base short and J 4 bases short, with 8 bases between. In nucleotides, the CDR3 is TGCGCCAGCAGCTTGACACAGCCCTATGGCTACACCTTC. Residues: CASSLTQPYGYTF.

The chain uses TRBV5-1 and TRBJ1-1; 8 positions match TRBD1. In germline, CDR1 is SGHRS, CDR2 YFSETQ. The CDR3 runs 14 residues. V gave up 7 bases and J gave up 5 bases; unmatched junction bases: 10. CDR3 DNA: TGCGCCAGCTACCCCGGACAGGGAAGAACTGAAGCTTTCTTT. Amino acid sequence: CASYPGQGRTEAFF.

The V call is TRBV4-1, the J call TRBJ2-2, with a possible D match to TRBD2 (5 bases). Per germline, CDR1 MGHRA and CDR2 YSYEKL. This CDR3 contains 16 residues. The V end was cut by 4 bases, the J end by 7 bases, with 19 bases between. The CDR3 sequence is CASSLGPGGLSGELFF. The CDR3 DNA reads TGCGCCAGCAGCCTCGGGCCGGGCGGGCTCAGCGGGGAGCTGTTTTTT.

V is TRBV5-5 and J is TRBJ2-3; D may be TRBD2 (5 bases). Germline V CDR1 and CDR2: SGHKS, YYEKEE (reference sequence). CDR3 size: 13 residues. The V end was cut by 2 bases, the J end by 4 bases, with 8 bases between. CDR3 DNA sequence: TGTGCCAGCAGCTTCGGGGATTCAGATACGCAGTATTTT. It is translated as CASSFGDSDTQYF. Full variable domain (missing parts from reference TRBV5-5 and TRBJ2-3): DAGVTQSPTHLIKTRGQQVTLRCSPISGHKSVSWYQQVLGQGPQFIFQYYEKEERGRGNFPDRFSARQFPNYSSELNVNALLLGDSALYLCASSFGDSDTQYFGPGTRLTVL.

The CDR3 protein is CAISESGGGYTF. For the CDR3, the DNA is TGTGCCATCAGTGAGTCGGGGGGTGGCTACACCTTC. The chain uses TRBV10-3 and TRBJ1-2; a possible D gene is TRBD1 (5 bases). This CDR3 has 12 residues. The germline V gene has CDR1 ENHRY and CDR2 SYGVKD. The V end lost 0 bases, the J end lost 7 bases, and 6 bases lay between the germline ends.

The chain couples TRBV27 to TRBJ1-5; 7 nucleotides line up with TRBD1. V lost 3 bases to trimming and J lost 4 bases; unmatched junction nucleotides: 12. Germline CDR1 and CDR2: MNHEY and SMNVEV (reference sequence). This CDR3 contains 17 residues. CDR3 DNA sequence: TGTGCCAGCAGTTTCCGCCCGGACAGGTTTGGAAATCAGCCCCAGCATTTT. Residues: CASSFRPDRFGNQPQHF.